This record covers a single T cell receptor (beta chain). This sample was taken from a study of blood T cell repertoires in COVID-19. Across the study: Sites in the United States, Italy and Spain provided acute and convalescent COVID-19 samples. T cells, B-cell-depleted T cells, or PBMCs provided the cDNA or gDNA that served as material.

CDR1 is MNHEY, CDR2 SVGAGI, per germline. The CDR3 loop spans 15 amino acids. J lost 2 bases, V lost 4 bases, and 7 bases had no gene match. Enrollment of patients from Seattle took place during active infection, with longitudinal follow-up. Original handling: The authors estimated nucleated cell counts from reference gene primer amplification. Clones were read by immunoSEQ multiplex PCR, and TCRdb kept only the in-frame ones, dropping some. For V, J and clone size, that table is used; D and trimming come from the DNA. The sample lists 75,000 to 80,000 clones; more than 75% were seen once. This chain connects TRBV6-5 to TRBJ1-2, with 7 nucleotides matching TRBD1. The sequenced sample consisted of peripheral blood. The origin of this receptor is a man aged 55 to 70 with COVID-19, enrolled during active disease. CDR3 loop: CASSSPGTANYGYTF. The CDR3 nucleotides read TGTGCCAGCAGTTCCCCCGGGACAGCAAACTATGGCTACACCTTC.